This T cell receptor beta chain emerged from a study of OX40 agonist ivuxolimab in advanced cancers. The CDR3 runs 16 residues. The ends were cut back, 1 base at V and 1 base at J, with 13 bases in the middle. Germline V gene sequence: CDR1 SGHDN, CDR2 FVKESK. The method was immunoSEQ multiplex PCR; TCRdb's version includes in-frame clones alone and lacks a portion of them. The table has about 24,000 clones, approximately 89% seen once. The receptor's source is an adult with an advanced solid tumor such as melanoma, head and neck, liver or kidney cancer. The source material was CD4+ or CD8+ T cells sorted from blood, sampled in a trial of the OX40 agonist ivuxolimab. The chain combines TRBV14 with TRBJ2-5; the D gene is possibly TRBD2 (5 bases). CDR3 sequence reads: CASSQVGATFQETQYF. Written as DNA, the CDR3 is TGTGCCAGCAGCCAAGTGGGAGCTACCTTCCAAGAGACCCAGTACTTC. The full variable domain, rest sourced from reference TRBV14 and TRBJ2-5, is EAGVTQFPSHSVIEKGQTVTLRCDPISGHDNLYWYRRVMGKEIKFLLHFVKESKQDESGMPNNRFLAERTGGTYSTLKVQPAELEDSGVYFCASSQVGATFQETQYFGPGTRLLVL.